Each of the 8 T cell receptor beta chains below was sequenced from the same sample in a study of patients and donors after allogeneic stem cell transplantation. TCRdb reprocessed the RT-PCR reads via MiXCR and lists one record per CDR3 protein. The sample contains some 880,000 distinct CDR3 sequences, about 20% of which appear only once. Sequencing was performed on blood, either unsorted or a sorted T cell fraction (not recorded which). The origin of the receptors is a human donor who was either an allogeneic HSCT recipient or a stem cell or donor lymphocyte infusion donor (not recorded which). It is not recorded whose cells these are; they may come from a transplant donor.

This clonotype was counted between two and nine times. The gene calls are TRBV5-5 and TRBJ2-5; perhaps TRBD2 as D (6 bases). The CDR3 extends over 14 amino acids. The germline CDR1 and CDR2 sequences are SGHKS and YYEKEE (reference sequence). Trimming took off 4 bases at V and 2 bases at J, with 12 bases between the two ends. Here the CDR3 reads CASSVGLVQETQYF. CDR3 sequence (DNA): TGTGCCAGCAGCGTGGGACTCGTTCAAGAGACCCAGTACTTC.

This clonotype showed up just a few times. The chain carries TRBV29-1 and TRBJ1-1; D is uncertain. The CDR3 runs 13 residues. Germline CDR1 is SQVTM and CDR2 is ANQGSEA. The V gene lost 4 bases and the J gene lost 0 bases, with 9 bases spanning the gap. This CDR3 reads CSVGLKMNTEAFF. The CDR3 nucleotides read TGCAGCGTTGGGCTAAAAATGAACACTGAAGCTTTCTTT.

The chain couples TRBV24-1 to TRBJ2-7; 8 nucleotides agree with TRBD1. The J segment lost 6 bases and the V segment lost 7 bases, leaving 4 bases of the junction unmatched. This CDR3 contains 12 residues. Germline CDR1 is KGHDR and CDR2 is SFDVKD. The CDR3 here is CATRDQGAEQYF. The CDR3 DNA reads as TGTGCCACCAGAGATCAGGGGGCCGAGCAGTACTTC.

The V gene is TRBV7-9, the J gene TRBJ2-1; 8 nucleotides agree with TRBD2. There are 16 residues in the CDR3. V shed 1 base and J 2 bases; nucleotides not matched to a gene: 4. Germline V lookup: CDR1 SEHNR, CDR2 FQNEAQ (reference sequence). The CDR3 DNA sequence: TGTGCCAGCAGCTTAGGTTCAGCGGGAGCCTACAATGAGCAGTTCTTC. Translation: CASSLGSAGAYNEQFF.

This clonotype turned up a few times. This rearrangement joins TRBV7-2 to TRBJ1-1; D gene unclear. The CDR3 sequence is 14 residues long. Trimming pared 2 bases from V and 1 base from J, leaving 8 bases between. Germline V CDR1 and CDR2: SGHTA, FQGNSA. CDR3 sequence reads: CASSLLQRNTEAFF. CDR3 bases: TGTGCCAGCAGCTTACTCCAACGGAACACTGAAGCTTTCTTT.

The genes are TRBV6-1 and TRBJ2-3, with 10 bases identical to TRBD2. With 5 bases clipped from V and 8 bases from J, the junction kept 7 bases outside the gene matches. The CDR3 spans 14 residues. Germline CDR1 reads MNHNS; CDR2 reads SASEGT. The CDR3 DNA follows: TGTGCCAGCAGTCCGGGACTAGCGTTTCCTACGCAGTATTTT. Its protein is CASSPGLAFPTQYF.

This clonotype has more than one count but fewer than ten. The CDR3 is CASSTDGWRETQYF. The CDR3 DNA sequence: TGCGCCAGCAGCACGGACGGCTGGCGGGAGACCCAGTACTTC. This rearrangement joins TRBV5-1 to TRBJ2-5; D is unresolved. V was pared by 4 bases and J by 5 bases, with 15 bases between. This CDR3 has 14 residues. Per germline, CDR1 SGHRS and CDR2 YFSETQ.

This clonotype was seen a few times. The V call is TRBV29-1, the J call TRBJ1-4, with TRBD1 as a possible D gene (5 bases). The CDR3 loop spans 12 amino acids. In germline, CDR1 is SQVTM, CDR2 ANQGSEA. V gave up 3 bases and J gave up 8 bases, with 10 bases separating them. For the CDR3, the DNA is TGCAGCGTTGACGGGGGAGGAGAAAAACTGTTTTTT. It is translated as CSVDGGGEKLFF.